These 27 T cell receptor beta chains came from one sample sequenced in a study of shared clonotypes between healthy human individuals. Sequenced by immunoSEQ multiplex PCR; TCRdb stores in-frame clones only, minus some. The sample lists under 600,000 clones; around 80% were seen once. Source material: PBMCs. These receptors originate from a woman aged 40-49 years in good health. Some clones in this sample may be carry-over from other donors' samples.

Concerning this clone: Different DNA sequences within this sample yield the same CDR3. The rearrangement uses TRBV27 and TRBJ2-7; D is unresolved. The V gene lost 8 bases and the J gene lost 2 bases, with 13 bases spanning the gap. CDR3 length: 13 residues. Germline V gene lookup returns CDR1 MNHEY and CDR2 SMNVEV (reference sequence). The CDR3 DNA sequence: TGTGCCAGCTCACGTGGCACTACCTACGAGCAGTACTTC. The encoded protein is CASSRGTTYEQYF.

The CDR3 loop is CASSPRTSVERGQFF. The CDR3 nucleotides read TGTGCCAGCAGTCCCAGGACTAGCGTAGAGAGGGGGCAGTTCTTC. V is TRBV2 and J is TRBJ2-1; 9 bases line up with TRBD2. The trim removed 5 bases at V and 12 bases at J, leaving 14 bases unmatched. The CDR3 is 15 amino acids. From germline, CDR1 is SNHLY and CDR2 FYNNEI.

The CDR3 region is CASSSPGRSYEQYF. CDR3 DNA: TGTGCCAGCAGCTCTCCGGGCCGCTCCTACGAGCAGTACTTC. V and J are TRBV7-8 and TRBJ2-7; D not resolved. The CDR3 has 14 amino acids. Trimming shortened V by 4 bases and J by 0 bases, and 10 bases separated the two germline ends. Germline loops: CDR1 SGHVS, CDR2 FQNEAQ.

This clone was detected once. The chain carries TRBV29-1 and TRBJ2-7, with D maybe TRBD1 (6 bases). Trimming removed 2 bases from V and 7 bases from J, with 12 bases in between. Germline lookup yields CDR1 SQVTM and CDR2 ANQGSEA. CDR3 length: 12 residues. The CDR3 sequence is CSVELGAKEQYF. DNA of the CDR3: TGCAGCGTTGAATTGGGGGCGAAGGAGCAGTACTTC.

V usage is TRBV18 and J usage is TRBJ2-1; TRBD2 matches at 7 bases. The trim removed 5 bases at V and 3 bases at J, leaving 10 bases unmatched. Germline assignment: CDR1 KGHSH and CDR2 LQKENI. This CDR3 is 16 amino acids long. The CDR3 sequence is CASSELSGTNYNEQFF. CDR3 nucleotides: TGTGCCAGCTCAGAACTCAGCGGGACTAACTACAATGAGCAGTTCTTC.

V is TRBV25-1 and J is TRBJ2-3; TRBD1 is a possible D gene (6 bases). The CDR3 has 14 residues. The V end lost 10 bases, the J end lost 1 base, and 15 bases lay between the germline ends. Germline values: CDR1 MGHDK, CDR2 SYGVNS. The CDR3 DNA reads as TGTGCCACCGGGGTCCCAGGGGGCACAGATACGCAGTATTTT. Translated: CATGVPGGTDTQYF.

The J gene is TRBJ2-3, the V gene TRBV18, with D uncertain. The CDR3 runs 14 residues. Germline lookup yields CDR1 KGHSH and CDR2 LQKENI. The V end lost 2 bases, the J end lost 3 bases, and 9 bases lay between the germline ends. In DNA form, the CDR3 reads TGTGCCAGCTCACCAGGCAGGCAAACAGATACGCAGTATTTT. This codes for CASSPGRQTDTQYF.

As to this clone: Germline is not matched at one junction end, which may reflect a read error. The V gene is TRBV5-1, the J gene TRBJ2-7, with D possibly matching TRBD2 (6 bases). Germline V gene lookup returns CDR1 SGHRS and CDR2 YFSETQ. There are 16 residues in the CDR3. The CDR3 reads CAGSLVPGLLAYEQYF. The CDR3 DNA reads as TGCGCCGGCAGCTTGGTCCCGGGACTTTTAGCCTACGAGCAGTACTTC.

This clone came up once. The V call is TRBV18, the J call TRBJ2-2, with D uncertain. Germline values: CDR1 KGHSH, CDR2 LQKENI. V dropped 3 bases and J dropped 1 base, with 9 bases sitting between them. This CDR3 spans 15 amino acids. In DNA, the CDR3 is TGTGCCAGCTCACCTGTGAAGGGGAACACCGGGGAGCTGTTTTTT. Residues: CASSPVKGNTGELFF.

The chain combines TRBV5-1 with TRBJ1-4; D unclear. Germline V gene sequence: CDR1 SGHRS, CDR2 YFSETQ. V lost 4 bases, J lost 4 bases, and 11 bases lay in between. The CDR3 has 14 residues. This chain's CDR3 is CASSPGGGNEKLFF. DNA of the CDR3: TGCGCCAGCAGCCCGGGAGGAGGTAATGAAAAACTGTTTTTT.

This chain links TRBV30 with TRBJ1-4; D gene unclear. CDR1 is GTSNPN, CDR2 SVGIG, per germline (reference sequence). V lost 5 bases, J lost 8 bases, and 12 bases lay in between. This CDR3 has 12 residues. This CDR3 is CAWGQSFEKLFF. CDR3 nucleotide sequence: TGTGCCTGGGGGCAGAGTTTCGAAAAACTGTTTTTT.

V gene TRBV28 combines with J gene TRBJ1-2; 7 nucleotides line up with TRBD1. V shed 6 bases, J shed 7 bases, and the junction held 11 bases outside the gene matches. The germline CDR1 and CDR2 sequences are MDHEN and SYDVKM. CDR3 length equals 14 residues. DNA for the CDR3: TGTGCCAGCAGCACATACAGGGGCCTGAGTGGCTACACCTTC. Encoded protein: CASSTYRGLSGYTF.

The chain carries TRBV19 and TRBJ1-5; D is undetermined. The CDR3 length is 12 residues. CDR1 is LNHDA, CDR2 SQIVND, per germline (reference sequence). The V end was cut by 3 bases, the J end by 9 bases, with 9 bases between. DNA of the CDR3: TGTGCCAGTAGTATTGAGGCCGGGCCCCAGCATTTT. Translating it yields CASSIEAGPQHF.

Regarding this clone: An end of the junction does not agree with germline; a read error may underlie this. This chain links TRBV7-3 with TRBJ2-5, with D perhaps TRBD1 (6 bases). This CDR3 contains 13 residues. Germline V gene data show CDR1 as SGHTA and CDR2 as FQGTGA. The CDR3 sequence is CASSLRGQGTQYF. Written as DNA, the CDR3 is TGTGCCAGCAGCTTAAGGGGGCAAGGGACCCAGTACTTC.

The V call is TRBV5-4, the J call TRBJ1-2; 7 bases fit TRBD1. The germline CDR1 and CDR2 sequences are SGHNT and YYREEE (reference sequence). CDR3 size: 13 residues. Losses at the gene ends were 4 bases for V and 8 bases for J; bases not matched to a gene: 8. The CDR3, as DNA: TGTGCCAGCAGCGTTGACAGGGAGGGAGGCTACACCTTC. Encoded protein: CASSVDREGGYTF.

The rearrangement uses TRBV18 and TRBJ2-7, with D unclear. CDR1 and CDR2 (germline): KGHSH, LQKENI. The CDR3 extends over 14 amino acids. Trimming took 3 bases from V and 0 from J, leaving 9 bases between them. The DNA for the CDR3 is TGTGCCAGCTCACCGACAAGAAGCTCCTACGAGCAGTACTTC. Encoded protein: CASSPTRSSYEQYF.

On this clone: Given a much more abundant clone one base away, this may be a read error. This chain connects TRBV11-2 to TRBJ1-2, with 7 positions matching TRBD1. The CDR3 has 13 amino acids. The germline CDR1 and CDR2 sequences are SGHAT and FQNNGV. Unmatched junction bases numbered 4, after V lost 5 bases and J lost 4 bases. As DNA, the CDR3 is TGTGCCAGCAGCCCCGCAGGGGGCTATGGCTACACCTTC. Translation gives CASSPAGGYGYTF.

This clone showed up just once. This sequence joins TRBV30 and TRBJ2-2; tentative D call: TRBD1 (6 bases). Germline values: CDR1 GTSNPN, CDR2 SVGIG (reference sequence). The CDR3 covers 16 residues. The ends were cut back, 0 bases at V and 4 bases at J, with 15 bases in the middle. This CDR3 reads CAWSVGAGASTGELFF. The DNA for the CDR3 is TGTGCCTGGAGTGTAGGGGCAGGGGCGAGCACCGGGGAGCTGTTTTTT.

The chain uses TRBV19 and TRBJ2-5, with 9 bases aligning to TRBD1. Germline V CDR1 and CDR2: LNHDA, SQIVND (reference sequence). V shed 7 bases, J shed 4 bases, and the junction held 10 bases outside the gene matches. This CDR3 region has 15 residues. The CDR3 here is CASTPRGQGGETQYF. DNA of the CDR3: TGTGCCAGTACCCCCAGGGGACAGGGTGGAGAGACCCAGTACTTC.

The chain is built from TRBV5-5 and TRBJ1-5; 10 bases align to TRBD1. Trimming removed 4 bases from V and 4 bases from J; junction bases left unmatched: 8. This CDR3 is 16 amino acids long. The germline V gene has CDR1 SGHKS and CDR2 YYEKEE (reference sequence). The CDR3, as DNA: TGTGCCAGCAGCGCCACCGGACAGGGGGGTAATCAGCCCCAGCATTTT. Its translation: CASSATGQGGNQPQHF.

The chain recombines TRBV5-5 with TRBJ2-7, with 12 bases identical to TRBD2. The CDR3 covers 17 residues. Germline V gene sequence: CDR1 SGHKS, CDR2 YYEKEE (reference sequence). V shed 4 bases and J 0 bases; nucleotides not matched to a gene: 8. Written as DNA, the CDR3 is TGTGCCAGCAGCCTGGGACTAGCGGGTGCGAGCTCCTACGAGCAGTACTTC. Translation: CASSLGLAGASSYEQYF.

J is TRBJ2-7 and V is TRBV6-5, with 7 bases aligning to TRBD1. With 6 bases clipped from V and 8 bases from J, the junction kept 13 bases outside the gene matches. Germline values: CDR1 MNHEY, CDR2 SVGAGI. The CDR3 has 14 amino acids. DNA of the CDR3: TGTGCCAGCAGCCCAACAGGGGACGGCCGAAAGCAGTACTTC. It encodes CASSPTGDGRKQYF.

This chain connects TRBV29-1 to TRBJ2-7, with 9 bases that match TRBD1. Trimming took 6 bases from V and 7 from J; bases not matched to a gene: 13. CDR1 is SQVTM, CDR2 ANQGSEA, per germline. This CDR3 has 14 residues. The CDR3 is CSVTPGTGLLEQYF. CDR3 DNA: TGCAGCGTGACCCCCGGGACAGGGCTGTTGGAGCAGTACTTC.

The V gene is TRBV4-2, the J gene TRBJ1-5; 7 bases fit TRBD1. The CDR3 has 16 residues. Germline CDR1 is LGHNA and CDR2 is YNFKEQ. V lost 0 bases and J lost 5; bases outside the gene matches: 7. The CDR3 DNA reads as TGTGCCAGCAGCCAAGACCCCGACAGGGTTGATCAGCCCCAGCATTTT. The encoded protein is CASSQDPDRVDQPQHF.

The V gene is TRBV27, the J gene TRBJ2-1, with D unclear. Germline V CDR1 and CDR2: MNHEY, SMNVEV (reference sequence). V lost 5 bases to trimming and J lost 0 bases, with 11 bases between them. CDR3 size: 15 residues. The CDR3 DNA follows: TGTGCCAGCAGTCCCACAAAAGACTCCTACAATGAGCAGTTCTTC. This codes for CASSPTKDSYNEQFF.

The rearrangement joins TRBV30 to TRBJ2-4, with D possibly matching TRBD1 (6 bases). The CDR3 is 14 residues long. CDR1 and CDR2 (germline): GTSNPN, SVGIG (reference sequence). Trimming cost V 3 bases and J 6 bases, with 15 bases left between them. The CDR3 protein is CAWSSGAELNIQYF. The CDR3 DNA reads TGTGCCTGGAGCTCAGGGGCGGAGCTAAACATTCAGTACTTC.

The V gene is TRBV5-6, the J gene TRBJ2-5, with D uncertain. The J call is in doubt because the DNA end fits TRBJ2-7 better. In germline, CDR1 is SGHDT, CDR2 YYEEEE. The CDR3 is 11 residues long. CDR3 DNA: TGTGCCAGCAGCCAACCCTACGAGCAGTACTTC. Amino acid sequence: CASSQPYEQYF.